Given below is one T cell receptor (beta chain) in context. The antigen is not known. Lacking the conserved final phenylalanine or tryptophan, this CDR3 likely reflects a read error. These data originate in a study of tumor and adjacent non-tumor tissue in lung cancer. Overall study: On average, productive TCRbeta reads reached about 4.4 million per sample.

Study conclusions and caveats: Normal lung showed higher cumulative top 100 clone frequency than tumor. Tumor tissue had significantly higher TCR diversity than normal lung.

A modified ARM-PCR protocol with three rounds of nested PCR amplified TCRbeta. TCRdb called the multiplex PCR reads again in MiXCR, with one record for every CDR3 protein. Of approximately 110,000 distinct CDR3 sequences listed, roughly 73% are singletons. The template was RNA from unsorted bulk tissue. Newly diagnosed lung cancer patients had thoracic surgery in China, August–November 2014, without prior chemotherapy. Sequencing used lung tumor tissue. The sequence was collected from a woman in her fifties or sixties with non-small cell lung cancer.

CDR3 nucleotides: TGTGCCAGCAGCCTAGCGGCTAGCGGACACTACGAGCAGTACCTC. Its protein product is CASSLAASGHYEQYL. The chain couples TRBV4-2 to TRBJ2-7; 7 bases fit TRBD2. With 4 bases clipped from V and 3 bases from J, the junction kept 9 bases outside the gene matches. CDR3 length: 15 residues. CDR1 and CDR2 from the germline V gene are LGHNA and YNFKEQ.